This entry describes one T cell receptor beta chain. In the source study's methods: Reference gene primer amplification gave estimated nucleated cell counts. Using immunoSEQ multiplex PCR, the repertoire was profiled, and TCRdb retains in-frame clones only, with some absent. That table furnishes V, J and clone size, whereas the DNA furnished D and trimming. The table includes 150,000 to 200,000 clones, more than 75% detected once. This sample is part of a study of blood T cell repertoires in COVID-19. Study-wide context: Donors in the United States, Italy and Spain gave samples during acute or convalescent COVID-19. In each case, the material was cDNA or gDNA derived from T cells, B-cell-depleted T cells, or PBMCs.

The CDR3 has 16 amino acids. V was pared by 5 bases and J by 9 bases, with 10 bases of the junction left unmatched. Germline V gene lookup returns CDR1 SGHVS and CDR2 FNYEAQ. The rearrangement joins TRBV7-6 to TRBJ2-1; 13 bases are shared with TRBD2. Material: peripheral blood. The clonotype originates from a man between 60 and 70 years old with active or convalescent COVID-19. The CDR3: CASSPWTSGSTLEQFF. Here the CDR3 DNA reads TGTGCCAGCAGCCCTTGGACTAGCGGGAGTACCCTTGAGCAGTTCTTC. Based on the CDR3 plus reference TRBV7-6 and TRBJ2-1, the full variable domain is GAGVSQSPRYKVTKRGQDVALRCDPISGHVSLYWYRQALGQGPEFLTYFNYEAQQDKSGLPNDRFSAERPEGSISTLTIQRTEQRDSAMYRCASSPWTSGSTLEQFFGPGTRLTVL.